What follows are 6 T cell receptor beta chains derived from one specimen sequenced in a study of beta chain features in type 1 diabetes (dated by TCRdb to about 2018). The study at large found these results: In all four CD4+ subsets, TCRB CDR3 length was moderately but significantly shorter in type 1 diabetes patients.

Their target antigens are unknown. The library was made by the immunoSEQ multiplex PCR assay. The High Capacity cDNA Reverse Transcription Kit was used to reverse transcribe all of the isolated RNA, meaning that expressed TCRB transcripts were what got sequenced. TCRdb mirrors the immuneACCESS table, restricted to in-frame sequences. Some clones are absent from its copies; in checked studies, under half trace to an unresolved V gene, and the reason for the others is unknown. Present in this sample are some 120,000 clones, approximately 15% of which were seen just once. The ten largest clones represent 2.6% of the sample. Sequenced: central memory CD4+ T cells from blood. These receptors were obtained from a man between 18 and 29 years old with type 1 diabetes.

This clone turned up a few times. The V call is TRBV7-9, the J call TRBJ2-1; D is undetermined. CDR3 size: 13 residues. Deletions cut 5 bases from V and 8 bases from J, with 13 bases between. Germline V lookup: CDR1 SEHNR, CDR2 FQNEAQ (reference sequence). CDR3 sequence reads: CASSALSVYEQFF. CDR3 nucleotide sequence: TGTGCCAGCAGCGCACTCAGCGTCTATGAGCAGTTCTTC.

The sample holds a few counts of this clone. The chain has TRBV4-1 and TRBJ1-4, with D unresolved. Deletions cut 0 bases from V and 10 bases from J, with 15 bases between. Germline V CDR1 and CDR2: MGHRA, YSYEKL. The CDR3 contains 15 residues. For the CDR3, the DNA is TGCGCCAGCAGCCAAGACCCCTCAGCCCCGCGAAAACTGTTTTTT. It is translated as CASSQDPSAPRKLFF.

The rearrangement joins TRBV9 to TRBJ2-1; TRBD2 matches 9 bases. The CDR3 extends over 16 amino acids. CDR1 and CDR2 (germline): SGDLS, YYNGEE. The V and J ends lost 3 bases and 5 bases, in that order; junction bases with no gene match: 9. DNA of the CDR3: TGTGCCAGCAGCGCAGGCGGTCTAGCGGGAAACAATGAGCAGTTCTTC. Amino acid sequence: CASSAGGLAGNNEQFF.

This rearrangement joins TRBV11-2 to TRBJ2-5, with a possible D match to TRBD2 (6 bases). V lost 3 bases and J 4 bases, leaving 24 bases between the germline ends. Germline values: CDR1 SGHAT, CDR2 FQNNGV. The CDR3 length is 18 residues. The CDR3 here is CASSFPTRLMKSSETQYF. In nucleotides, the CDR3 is TGTGCCAGCAGCTTCCCGACTAGATTGATGAAGTCTTCAGAGACCCAGTACTTC.

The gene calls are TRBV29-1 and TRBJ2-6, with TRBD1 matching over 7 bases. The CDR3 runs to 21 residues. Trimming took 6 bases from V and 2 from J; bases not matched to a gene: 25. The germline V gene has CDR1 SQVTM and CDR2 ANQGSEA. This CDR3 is CSVKQGTPGQSLTAGANVLTF. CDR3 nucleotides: TGCAGCGTCAAACAAGGGACCCCGGGACAGTCCCTAACGGCTGGGGCCAACGTCCTGACTTTC.

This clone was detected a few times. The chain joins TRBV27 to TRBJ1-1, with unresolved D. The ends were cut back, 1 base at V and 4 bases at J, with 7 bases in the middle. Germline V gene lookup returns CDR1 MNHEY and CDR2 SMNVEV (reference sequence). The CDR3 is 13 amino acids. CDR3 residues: CASSLYKGTEAFF. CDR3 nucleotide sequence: TGTGCCAGCAGTTTATACAAGGGCACTGAAGCTTTCTTT.